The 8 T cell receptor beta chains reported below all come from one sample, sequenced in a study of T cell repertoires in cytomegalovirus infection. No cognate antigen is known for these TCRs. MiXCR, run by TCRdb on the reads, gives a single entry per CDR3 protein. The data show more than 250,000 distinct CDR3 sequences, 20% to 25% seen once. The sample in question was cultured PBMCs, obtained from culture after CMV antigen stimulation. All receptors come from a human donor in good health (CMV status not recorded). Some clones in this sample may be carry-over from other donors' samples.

In nucleotides, the CDR3 is TGTGCCAGCAGTTACCCCACTAGCGGTTACTACAATGAGCAGTTCTTC. It translates to CASSYPTSGYYNEQFF. The chain carries TRBV6-2 or TRBV6-3 and TRBJ2-1, with 8 nucleotides matching TRBD2. Germline V gene data show CDR1 as MNHEY and CDR2 as SVGEGT. The CDR3 has 16 residues. The trim removed 2 bases at V and 3 bases at J, leaving 6 bases unmatched.

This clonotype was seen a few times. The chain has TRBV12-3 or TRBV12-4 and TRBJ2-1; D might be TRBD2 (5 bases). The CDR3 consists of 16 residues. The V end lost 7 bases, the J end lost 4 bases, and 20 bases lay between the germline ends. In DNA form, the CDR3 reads TGTGCCAGCACCGCGACTAACCACCGACCTTACAATGAGCAGTTCTTC. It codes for CASTATNHRPYNEQFF.

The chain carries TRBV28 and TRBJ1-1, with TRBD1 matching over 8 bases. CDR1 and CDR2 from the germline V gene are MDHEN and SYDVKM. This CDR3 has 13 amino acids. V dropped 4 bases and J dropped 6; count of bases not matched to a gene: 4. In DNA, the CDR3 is TGTGCCAGCAGTTCGGGACAGGACCCTGAAGCTTTCTTT. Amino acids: CASSSGQDPEAFF.

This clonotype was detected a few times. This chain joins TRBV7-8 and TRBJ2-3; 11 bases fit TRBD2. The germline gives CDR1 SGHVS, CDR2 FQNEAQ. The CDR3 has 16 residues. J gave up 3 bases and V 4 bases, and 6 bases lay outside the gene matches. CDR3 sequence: CASSSPLAGGTDTQYF. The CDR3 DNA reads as TGTGCCAGCAGCTCGCCCCTAGCGGGAGGAACAGATACGCAGTATTTT.

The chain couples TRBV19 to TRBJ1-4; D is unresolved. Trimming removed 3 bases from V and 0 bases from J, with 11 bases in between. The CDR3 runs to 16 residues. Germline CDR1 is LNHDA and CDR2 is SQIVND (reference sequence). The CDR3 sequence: CASSIITAATNEKLFF. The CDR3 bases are TGTGCCAGTAGTATTATCACGGCGGCAACTAATGAAAAACTGTTTTTT.

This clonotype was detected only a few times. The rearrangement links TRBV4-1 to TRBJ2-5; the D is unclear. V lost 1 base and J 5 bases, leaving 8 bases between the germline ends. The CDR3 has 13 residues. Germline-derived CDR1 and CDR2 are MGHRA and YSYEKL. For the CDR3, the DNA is TGCGCCAGCAGCCAAGTTGGATATGAGACCCAGTACTTC. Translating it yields CASSQVGYETQYF.

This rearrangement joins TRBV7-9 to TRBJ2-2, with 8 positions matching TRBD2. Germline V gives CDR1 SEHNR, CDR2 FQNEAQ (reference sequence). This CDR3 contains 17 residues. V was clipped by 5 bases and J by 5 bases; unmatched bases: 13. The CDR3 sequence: CASSPHRRGAGTGELFF. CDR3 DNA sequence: TGTGCCAGCAGCCCGCACCGGCGGGGGGCCGGGACCGGGGAGCTGTTTTTT.

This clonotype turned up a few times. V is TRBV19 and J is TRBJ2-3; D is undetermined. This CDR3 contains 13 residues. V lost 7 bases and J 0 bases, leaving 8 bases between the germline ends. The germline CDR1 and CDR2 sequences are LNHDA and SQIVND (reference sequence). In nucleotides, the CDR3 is TGTGCCAGTAAAACCACTAGCACAGATACGCAGTATTTT. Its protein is CASKTTSTDTQYF. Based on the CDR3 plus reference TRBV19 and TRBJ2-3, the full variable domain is DGGITQSPKYLFRKEGQNVTLSCEQNLNHDAMYWYRQDPGQGLRLIYYSQIVNDFQKGDIAEGYSVSREKKESFPLTVTSAQKNPTAFYLCASKTTSTDTQYFGPGTRLTVL.